The 29 T cell receptor beta chains given below trace back to one sample, sequenced in a study of Ad26.COV2.S vaccination and SARS-CoV-2 variants. The treatment is: over 15 received Ad26.COV2.S at low or high dose, single or two shots; several received placebo; per-sample allocation not given. Each sample was drawn 63 days after the first injection (of vaccine or placebo). Sequenced by immunoSEQ multiplex PCR; TCRdb stores in-frame clones only, minus some. In the table there are 500,000 or so clones, roughly nine tenths of which are singletons. The starting material was peripheral blood, obtained in a trial of Ad26.COV2.S vaccine versus placebo. Receptors originate from a person aged 18-60 years who received the Ad26.COV2.S COVID-19 vaccine or a placebo.

The chain combines TRBV4-3 with TRBJ1-1, with D unclear. The CDR3 sequence is 15 residues long. Trimming removed 1 base from V and 1 base from J, with 10 bases in between. Germline lookup yields CDR1 LGHNA and CDR2 YSLEER. The CDR3 DNA follows: TGCGCCAGCAGCCAAGTCAAGGGCCCGAACACTGAAGCTTTCTTT. Translating gives CASSQVKGPNTEAFF.

The V call is TRBV11-3, the J call TRBJ2-1; a possible D gene is TRBD2 (7 bases). The CDR3 is 15 amino acids. CDR1 is SGHNT and CDR2 is YENEEA in the germline V gene. Trimming left V 0 bases short and J 9 bases short, with 15 bases between. This chain's CDR3 is CASSLEGALAGEQFF. The CDR3 nucleotides are TGTGCCAGCAGCTTAGAGGGGGCCTTAGCGGGTGAGCAGTTCTTC.

The CDR3 DNA is TGTGCCAGCAGCTTGGATCTAGCAGGGATGACTGAAGCTTTCTTT. Translating gives CASSLDLAGMTEAFF. This chain joins TRBV5-8 and TRBJ1-1; perhaps TRBD1 as D (5 bases). Trimming left V 0 bases short and J 5 bases short, with 14 bases between. CDR3 length equals 15 residues. CDR1 and CDR2 (germline): SGHTS, YDEGEE.

This rearrangement joins TRBV2 to TRBJ2-7; D is unresolved. Trimming stripped 8 bases from V and 0 bases from J, with 17 bases between. This CDR3 comprises 15 residues. Germline V gene lookup returns CDR1 SNHLY and CDR2 FYNNEI. The CDR3: CASGEYTEYSYEQYF. In DNA form, the CDR3 reads TGTGCCAGCGGAGAGTACACAGAATACTCCTACGAGCAGTACTTC.

The CDR3 DNA reads as TGTGCCAGCAGTTCGAGGGAGGTGCAGTTCTTC. Amino acid sequence: CASSSREVQFF. The chain has TRBV28 and TRBJ2-1, with D perhaps TRBD2 (6 bases). Trimming stripped 4 bases from V and 12 bases from J, with 10 bases between. Germline CDR1 MDHEN, CDR2 SYDVKM. The CDR3 is 11 residues long.

V gene TRBV6-1 combines with J gene TRBJ1-5; D gene uncertain. The germline V gene encodes CDR1 MNHNS and CDR2 SASEGT. The CDR3 covers 13 residues. V was shortened by 2 bases and J by 6 bases, with 8 bases between the two germline ends. In DNA, the CDR3 is TGTGCCAGCAGTGAAATTTTCGTTCAGCCCCAGCATTTT. It specifies CASSEIFVQPQHF.

J is TRBJ2-5 and V is TRBV7-9; D gene unclear. The V gene's germline CDR1 is SEHNR and CDR2 FQNEAQ (reference sequence). The CDR3 sequence is 13 residues long. Trimming pared 4 bases from V and 5 bases from J, leaving 11 bases between. CDR3 DNA sequence: TGTGCCAGCAGCTGGACGGTGGGTGAGACCCAGTACTTC. Its protein product is CASSWTVGETQYF.

This rearrangement joins TRBV6-2 or TRBV6-3 to TRBJ2-5, with a weak D call TRBD2 (6 bases). Trimming left V 0 bases short and J 0 bases short, with 8 bases between. Germline CDR1 and CDR2: MNHEY and SVGEGT. The CDR3 loop spans 15 amino acids. CDR3 amino acids: CASSYSSGDQETQYF. The CDR3 DNA reads as TGTGCCAGCAGTTACTCATCGGGGGACCAAGAGACCCAGTACTTC.

In this sample, this clone turned up once. CDR3 DNA: TGTGCCAGCAGTTTACTCAGGGACAGGGACACTGAAGCTTTCTTT. Amino acids: CASSLLRDRDTEAFF. The J gene is TRBJ1-1, the V gene TRBV27, with 9 nucleotides matching TRBD1. In germline, CDR1 is MNHEY, CDR2 SMNVEV (reference sequence). The CDR3 extends over 15 amino acids. The junction had 4 bases not matched to a gene; V was cut back by 2 bases and J by 3 bases.

This chain uses TRBV12-3 or TRBV12-4 with TRBJ1-2, with D possibly being TRBD1 (5 bases). The CDR3 extends over 13 amino acids. Between the trimmed V and J ends, which lost 5 bases and 5 bases, there was a span of 12 bases. As DNA, the CDR3 is TGTGCCAGCAGTACAGGTGGGGTGTATGGCTACACCTTC. Translation gives CASSTGGVYGYTF.

A few counts support this clone. J is TRBJ1-3 and V is TRBV29-1; possible D gene TRBD1, 6 bases. V shed 6 bases and J shed 1 base, with 10 bases lying between them. There are 13 residues in the CDR3. CDR1 SQVTM and CDR2 ANQGSEA come from the germline V gene. Here the CDR3 DNA reads TGCAGCGTAACCAGGGGTTCTGGAAACACCATATATTTT. It codes for CSVTRGSGNTIYF.

The CDR3 DNA reads TGTGCCACCAGTGAAGGGGGGCACGAAGAGACCCAGTACTTC. This codes for CATSEGGHEETQYF. The rearrangement joins TRBV24-1 to TRBJ2-5; D possibly uses TRBD1 or TRBD2 (6 bases each). The length of the CDR3 is 14 residues. V lost 4 bases to trimming and J lost 3 bases, with 11 bases between them. Germline CDR1 reads KGHDR; CDR2 reads SFDVKD.

The chain couples TRBV5-5 to TRBJ1-1; D may be TRBD1 (5 bases). The CDR3 runs 17 residues. The germline V and J ends were trimmed by 0 bases and 0 bases, with 15 bases remaining between them. Germline CDR1 and CDR2: SGHKS and YYEKEE (reference sequence). CDR3 sequence reads: CASSLGAVPTVNTEAFF. CDR3 DNA sequence: TGTGCCAGCAGCTTGGGAGCTGTCCCGACAGTGAACACTGAAGCTTTCTTT.

CDR3 region: CASSPSAWETQYF. The CDR3 DNA follows: TGTGCCAGCTCACCGTCTGCCTGGGAGACCCAGTACTTC. The chain is built from TRBV18 and TRBJ2-5; D uncertain. Per the germline V gene, CDR1 is KGHSH and CDR2 is LQKENI. V dropped 3 bases and J dropped 5 bases, with 10 bases sitting between them. The CDR3 runs 13 residues.

J is TRBJ1-2 and V is TRBV18; D gene uncertain. Germline CDR1 is KGHSH and CDR2 is LQKENI. V gave up 0 bases and J gave up 8 bases, with 10 bases separating them. The length of the CDR3 is 13 residues. The CDR3 loop reads CASSPPALSGYTF. The CDR3 nucleotides are TGTGCCAGCTCACCACCTGCTTTGAGCGGCTACACCTTC.

The chain uses TRBV19 and TRBJ1-5; D unclear. V was shortened by 4 bases and J by 2 bases, with 15 bases between the two germline ends. Germline V gene data show CDR1 as LNHDA and CDR2 as SQIVND (reference sequence). The CDR3 runs 16 residues. DNA of the CDR3: TGTGCCAGTAGTAATAACAGAGGTTACGGCAATCAGCCCCAGCATTTT. Residues: CASSNNRGYGNQPQHF. The full variable domain, completed using reference TRBV19 and TRBJ1-5, is DGGITQSPKYLFRKEGQNVTLSCEQNLNHDAMYWYRQDPGQGLRLIYYSQIVNDFQKGDIAEGYSVSREKKESFPLTVTSAQKNPTAFYLCASSNNRGYGNQPQHFGDGTRLSIL.

This rearrangement joins TRBV7-2 to TRBJ2-6, with D possibly matching TRBD1 (5 bases). Germline lookup yields CDR1 SGHTA and CDR2 FQGNSA. With 0 bases removed from V and 18 bases from J, the gap between germline ends came to 15 bases. CDR3 length equals 13 residues. The CDR3 sequence is CASSLAAAGLATF. As DNA, the CDR3 is TGTGCCAGCAGCTTAGCCGCCGCAGGGTTGGCGACTTTC.

A note on this clone: Other DNA sequences in this specimen translate into the identical CDR3. The CDR3 DNA reads TGTGCCAGCAGTTACTCTGGGGCCTACGAGCAGTACTTC. Its protein is CASSYSGAYEQYF. The chain uses TRBV6-5 and TRBJ2-7; no reliable D call. V was trimmed by 0 bases and J by 2 bases, leaving 5 bases between them. The CDR3 has 13 amino acids. The germline V gene has CDR1 MNHEY and CDR2 SVGAGI.

This chain joins TRBV9 and TRBJ1-3, with D unclear. Germline CDR1 SGDLS, CDR2 YYNGEE. V was pared by 4 bases and J by 0 bases, with 11 bases between. This CDR3 has 15 residues. The CDR3 sequence is CASSSDPLSGNTIYF. DNA for the CDR3: TGTGCCAGCAGCTCCGATCCCCTCTCTGGAAACACCATATATTTT.

The chain employs TRBV4-2 and TRBJ1-2; maybe TRBD1 (5 bases). This CDR3 has 15 amino acids. Germline CDR1 is LGHNA and CDR2 is YNFKEQ. The ends were cut back, 1 base at V and 5 bases at J, with 14 bases in the middle. CDR3 in DNA: TGTGCCAGCAGCCAAGCCCCAGGGACGGCGTATGGCTACACCTTC. It codes for CASSQAPGTAYGYTF.

This clone came up a few times. The V call is TRBV7-3, the J call TRBJ1-2; no definite D call. Germline CDR1 SGHTA, CDR2 FQGTGA. Deletions cut 2 bases from V and 6 bases from J, with 10 bases between. The CDR3 totals 13 residues. CDR3 sequence (DNA): TGTGCCAGCAGCTTAGGCAGAGGGAATGGCTACACCTTC. As protein: CASSLGRGNGYTF.

The gene calls are TRBV28 and TRBJ2-1; D not resolved. Germline CDR1 and CDR2: MDHEN and SYDVKM. The CDR3 runs 11 residues. Trimming shortened V by 8 bases and J by 7 bases, and 9 bases separated the two germline ends. CDR3 nucleotide sequence: TGTGCCAGCTCCTCGACTAATGAGCAGTTCTTC. Translated, it gives CASSSTNEQFF.

This rearrangement joins TRBV5-1 to TRBJ1-6; D ambiguous. Germline-derived CDR1 and CDR2 are SGHRS and YFSETQ. This CDR3 region has 15 residues. V was cut by 1 base and J by 7 bases, with 12 bases left in between. CDR3 protein: CASSLQLGINSPLHF. The CDR3 DNA reads as TGCGCCAGCAGCTTGCAATTGGGAATAAATTCACCCCTCCACTTT.

This chain uses TRBV7-2 with TRBJ1-5; the match to TRBD1 covers 7 bases. Per the germline V gene, CDR1 is SGHTA and CDR2 is FQGNSA. The CDR3 contains 13 residues. After removal of 5 bases from V and 7 bases from J, the junction contained 5 bases not matched to a gene. In DNA form, the CDR3 reads TGTGCCAGCAGCCGACAGGGAGGACAGCCCCAGCATTTT. It encodes CASSRQGGQPQHF.

J is TRBJ2-5 and V is TRBV5-1; perhaps TRBD1 as D (5 bases). V was cut by 5 bases and J by 4 bases, with 15 bases left in between. Germline CDR1 is SGHRS and CDR2 is YFSETQ. The CDR3 spans 14 residues. The CDR3 is CASRRGGLAETQYF. The CDR3 DNA follows: TGCGCCAGCAGAAGGGGTGGGTTGGCAGAGACCCAGTACTTC.

The chain is built from TRBV7-2 and TRBJ1-1; tentative D call: TRBD1 (5 bases). The germline CDR1 and CDR2 sequences are SGHTA and FQGNSA. V lost 4 bases and J 11 bases, leaving 17 bases between the germline ends. There are 13 residues in the CDR3. The CDR3 sequence is CASSSQSREVAFF. Here the CDR3 DNA reads TGTGCCAGCAGCTCTCAATCCAGGGAGGTGGCTTTCTTT.

The chain recombines TRBV19 with TRBJ1-5; D is undetermined. Germline V CDR1 and CDR2: LNHDA, SQIVND (reference sequence). CDR3 length: 14 residues. V was cut by 7 bases and J by 7 bases, with 17 bases left in between. The CDR3 nucleotides read TGTGCCAGTAACCCTCAGACCCTTTTCCAGCCCCAGCATTTT. Translated, it gives CASNPQTLFQPQHF.

The chain has TRBV6-2 or TRBV6-3 and TRBJ1-5, with 8 bases fitting TRBD1. V shed 2 bases and J 5 bases; nucleotides not matched to a gene: 5. There are 15 residues in the CDR3. Germline lookup yields CDR1 MNHEY and CDR2 SVGEGT. CDR3 bases: TGTGCCAGCAGTTACCTCGGACAGGGCTATCAGCCCCAGCATTTT. Protein sequence: CASSYLGQGYQPQHF.

In this sample, this clone turned up once. This sample also contains other DNA sequences that code for the same CDR3. The chain links TRBV18 to TRBJ2-7; D gene unclear. V was shortened by 3 bases and J by 2 bases, with 8 bases between the two germline ends. The CDR3 runs 13 residues. The germline CDR1 and CDR2 sequences are KGHSH and LQKENI. The CDR3 DNA reads as TGTGCCAGCTCACCTGGACGGGCCTACGAGCAGTACGTC. Translating it yields CASSPGRAYEQYV.